Listed here is a single T cell receptor (beta chain). Antigen: not known. TCRdb re-derived calls from the 5' RACE reads in MiXCR, one entry per CDR3 protein. The table records hundreds of thousands of distinct CDR3 sequences, under 9% of them present only once. The sample is drawn from a study of identical twins. Findings and limits, study-wide: While abundant cord blood beta clonotypes carried fewer insertions, memory repertoires showed no such pattern.

The V gene's germline CDR1 is SNHLY and CDR2 FYNNEI. The CDR3 contains 14 residues. The ends were cut back, 7 bases at V and 8 bases at J, with 20 bases in the middle. The same sample was also used in a study of yellow fever vaccine responses in identical twins.

The sequence derives from a woman aged 18-35 years in good health. V and J are TRBV2 and TRBJ1-1; D uncertain. What was sequenced was PBMCs. CDR3 residues: CASKTSGLVLEAFF. CDR3 bases: TGTGCCAGCAAAACTTCAGGTTTAGTATTGGAAGCTTTCTTT. The entire variable domain, with the rest obtained from reference TRBV2 and TRBJ1-1, is as follows: EPEVTQTPSHQVTQMGQEVILRCVPISNHLYFYWYRQILGQKVEFLVSFYNNEISEKSEIFDDQFSVERPDGSNFTLKIRSTKLEDSAMYFCASKTSGLVLEAFFGQGTRLTVV.